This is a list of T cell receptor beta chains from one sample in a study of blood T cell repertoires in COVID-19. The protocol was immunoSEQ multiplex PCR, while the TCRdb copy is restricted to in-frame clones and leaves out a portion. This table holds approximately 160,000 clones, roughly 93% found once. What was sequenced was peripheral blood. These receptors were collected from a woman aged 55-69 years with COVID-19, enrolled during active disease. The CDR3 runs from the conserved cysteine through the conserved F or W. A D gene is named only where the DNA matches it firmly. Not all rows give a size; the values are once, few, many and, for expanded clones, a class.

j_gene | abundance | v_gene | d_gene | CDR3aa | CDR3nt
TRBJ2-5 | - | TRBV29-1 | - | CSEKRQGGRETQYF | TGCAGCGAGAAGAGACAGGGAGGCCGAGAGACCCAGTACTTC
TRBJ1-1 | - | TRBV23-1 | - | CASSRHGGTNLVLEAFF | TGCGCCAGCAGCAGACACGGAGGAACCAATTTGGTCCTAGAAGCTTTCTTT
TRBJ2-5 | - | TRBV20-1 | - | CSPTGIGTQYF | TGCAGCCCAACGGGGATCGGGACCCAGTACTTC
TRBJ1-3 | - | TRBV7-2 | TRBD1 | CASSIGTVGNTIYF | TGTGCCAGCAGCATTGGGACAGTAGGAAACACCATATATTTT
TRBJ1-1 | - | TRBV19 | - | CASSLWGQLDTEAFF | TGTGCCAGTAGCCTGTGGGGGCAGCTCGACACTGAAGCTTTCTTT
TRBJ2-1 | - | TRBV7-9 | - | CASSLDAGYNEQFF | TGTGCCAGCAGCTTAGATGCGGGGTACAATGAGCAGTTCTTC
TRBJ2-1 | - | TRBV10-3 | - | CAISDSRGSSYNEQFF | TGTGCCATCAGTGATAGTAGGGGTAGCTCCTACAATGAGCAGTTCTTC
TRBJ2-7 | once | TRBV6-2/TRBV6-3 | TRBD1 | CASSSNRGGTYEQYF | TGTGCCAGCAGTTCGAACAGGGGTGGAACCTACGAGCAGTACTTC
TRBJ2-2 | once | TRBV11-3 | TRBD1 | CASSLDGTGEYTGELFF | TGTGCCAGCAGCTTAGATGGGACAGGAGAGTACACCGGGGAGCTGTTTTTT
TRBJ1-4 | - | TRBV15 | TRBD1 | CATSRGTGTGSEKLFF | TGTGCCACCAGCAGAGGAACCGGGACAGGGTCTGAAAAACTGTTTTTT
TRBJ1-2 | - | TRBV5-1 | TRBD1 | CASSEDRGLTGYTF | TGCGCCAGCAGCGAGGACAGGGGACTCACTGGCTACACCTTC
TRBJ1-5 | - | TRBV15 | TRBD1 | CARALNRGDQPQHF | TGTGCCCGCGCCCTCAACAGGGGGGATCAGCCCCAGCATTTT
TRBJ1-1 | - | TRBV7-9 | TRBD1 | CASSLGGQGSTEAFF | TGTGCCAGCAGCTTAGGCGGACAGGGTTCTACTGAAGCTTTCTTT
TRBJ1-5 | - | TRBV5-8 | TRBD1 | CASSLVAGHRGDQPQHF | TGTGCCAGCAGCTTGGTCGCGGGACACAGGGGGGATCAGCCCCAGCATTTT
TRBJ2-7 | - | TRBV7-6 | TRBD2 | CASSSSSGSSYEQYF | TGTGCCAGCAGCTCTAGTAGCGGGAGCTCCTACGAGCAGTACTTC
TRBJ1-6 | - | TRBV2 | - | CASSNPMQVRVSPLHF | TGTGCCAGCAGTAACCCCATGCAGGTGCGGGTGTCACCCCTCCACTTT
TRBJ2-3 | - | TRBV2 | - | CASNPLGPGGTDTQYF | TGTGCCAGTAACCCCTTGGGGCCAGGGGGCACAGATACGCAGTATTTT
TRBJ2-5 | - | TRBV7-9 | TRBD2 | CASTEPGTSGGPKDF | TGTGCCAGCACCGAACCCGGGACTAGCGGGGGGCCAAAAGACTTC
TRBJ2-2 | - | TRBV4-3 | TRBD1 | CASSQDRPRTGGFTGELFF | TGCGCCAGCAGCCAAGATCGACCGAGGACAGGGGGTTTCACCGGGGAGCTGTTTTTT
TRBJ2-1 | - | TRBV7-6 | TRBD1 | CASSLAGGPYNEQFF | TGTGCCAGCAGCTTAGCAGGGGGCCCCTACAATGAGCAGTTCTTC
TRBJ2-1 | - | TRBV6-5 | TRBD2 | CASTRAGFFHEQFF | TGTGCCAGCACCAGAGCGGGGTTTTTTCATGAGCAGTTCTTC
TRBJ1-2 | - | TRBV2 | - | CASRELAGHGYTF | TGTGCCAGCAGGGAATTGGCAGGGCACGGCTACACCTTC
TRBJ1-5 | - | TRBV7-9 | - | CASSLATESNQPQHF | TGTGCCAGCAGCTTAGCGACAGAAAGCAATCAGCCCCAGCATTTT
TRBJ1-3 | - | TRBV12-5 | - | CASGLRGSSGNTIYF | TGTGCTAGTGGTTTGAGGGGGAGTTCTGGAAACACCATATATTTT
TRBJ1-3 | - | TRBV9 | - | CASSVTDENTIYF | TGTGCCAGCAGCGTGACAGACGAGAACACCATATATTTT
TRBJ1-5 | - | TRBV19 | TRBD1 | CASTDRGFASNQPQHF | TGTGCCAGTACTGACAGGGGTTTCGCTAGCAATCAGCCCCAGCATTTT
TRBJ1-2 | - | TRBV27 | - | CASSVGANYGYTF | TGTGCCAGCAGTGTCGGAGCTAACTATGGCTACACCTTC
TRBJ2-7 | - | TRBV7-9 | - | CASSLESLYEQYF | TGTGCCAGCAGCCTGGAGTCCCTCTACGAGCAGTACTTC
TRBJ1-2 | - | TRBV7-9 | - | CASSPGSNYGYTF | TGTGCCAGCAGCCCAGGGTCTAACTATGGCTACACCTTC
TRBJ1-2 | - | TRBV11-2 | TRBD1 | CASSLVGGLGYGYTF | TGTGCCAGCAGCCTTGTAGGGGGCCTGGGGTATGGCTACACCTTC
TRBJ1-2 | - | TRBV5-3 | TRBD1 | CARSFLDRAHYGYTF | TGTGCCAGAAGCTTTCTTGACAGGGCGCACTATGGCTACACCTTC
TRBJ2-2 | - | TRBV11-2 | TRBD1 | CASSYGPGQKSGELFF | TGTGCCAGCAGCTACGGGCCGGGACAGAAGTCCGGGGAGCTGTTTTTT
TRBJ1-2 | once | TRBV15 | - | CATSMIPGGYTF | TGTGCCACCAGCATGATTCCCGGGGGCTACACCTTC
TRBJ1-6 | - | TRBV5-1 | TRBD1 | CASRGRGTSPLHF | TGCGCCAGCAGAGGCAGGGGGACGTCACCCCTCCACTTT
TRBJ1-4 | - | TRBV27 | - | CASRERREGQEKLFF | TGTGCCAGCAGGGAACGGAGGGAGGGGCAGGAAAAACTGTTTTTT
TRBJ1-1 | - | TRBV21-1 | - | CASSRTGDPMNTEAFF | TGTGCCAGCAGCAGGACAGGGGACCCTATGAACACTGAAGCTTTCTTT
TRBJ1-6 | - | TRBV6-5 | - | CASREMSLGGSPLHF | TGTGCCAGCCGAGAAATGTCTCTGGGGGGTTCACCCCTCCACTTT
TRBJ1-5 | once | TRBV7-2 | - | CASSTAGLSQPQHF | TGTGCCAGCAGCACCGCTGGTTTGAGTCAGCCCCAGCATTTT
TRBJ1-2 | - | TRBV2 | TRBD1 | CASSNDRVNGYTF | TGTGCCAGCAGTAACGACAGGGTTAATGGCTACACCTTC
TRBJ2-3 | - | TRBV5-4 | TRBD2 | CASSGGGRGTSGTDTQYF | TGTGCCAGCAGCGGGGGCGGCAGGGGGACTAGCGGCACAGATACGCAGTATTTT